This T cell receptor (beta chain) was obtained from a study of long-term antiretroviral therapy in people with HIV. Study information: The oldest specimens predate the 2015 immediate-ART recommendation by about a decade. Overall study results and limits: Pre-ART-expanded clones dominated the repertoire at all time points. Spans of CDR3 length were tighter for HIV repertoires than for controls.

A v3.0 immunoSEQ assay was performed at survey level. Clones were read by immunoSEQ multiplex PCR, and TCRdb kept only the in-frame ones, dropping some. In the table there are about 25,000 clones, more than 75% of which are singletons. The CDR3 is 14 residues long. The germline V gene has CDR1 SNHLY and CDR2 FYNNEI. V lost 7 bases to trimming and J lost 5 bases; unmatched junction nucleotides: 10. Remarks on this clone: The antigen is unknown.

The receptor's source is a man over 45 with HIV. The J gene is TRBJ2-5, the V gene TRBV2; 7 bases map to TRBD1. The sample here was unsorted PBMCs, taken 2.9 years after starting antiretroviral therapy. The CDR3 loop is CASTSDRVGETQYF. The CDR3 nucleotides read TGTGCCAGCACCTCTGACAGGGTAGGGGAGACCCAGTACTTC.